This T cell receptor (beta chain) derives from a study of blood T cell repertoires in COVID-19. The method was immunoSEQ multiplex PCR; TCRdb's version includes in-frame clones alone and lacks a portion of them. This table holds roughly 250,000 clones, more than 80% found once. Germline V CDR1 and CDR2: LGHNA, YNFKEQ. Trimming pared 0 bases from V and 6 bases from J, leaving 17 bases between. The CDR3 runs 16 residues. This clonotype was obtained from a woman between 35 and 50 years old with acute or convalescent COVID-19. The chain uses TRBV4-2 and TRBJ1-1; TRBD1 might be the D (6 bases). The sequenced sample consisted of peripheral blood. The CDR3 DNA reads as TGTGCCAGCAGCCAAGAAGTGGTGGGGAGGGGGGCTGAAGCTTTCTTT. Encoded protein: CASSQEVVGRGAEAFF.